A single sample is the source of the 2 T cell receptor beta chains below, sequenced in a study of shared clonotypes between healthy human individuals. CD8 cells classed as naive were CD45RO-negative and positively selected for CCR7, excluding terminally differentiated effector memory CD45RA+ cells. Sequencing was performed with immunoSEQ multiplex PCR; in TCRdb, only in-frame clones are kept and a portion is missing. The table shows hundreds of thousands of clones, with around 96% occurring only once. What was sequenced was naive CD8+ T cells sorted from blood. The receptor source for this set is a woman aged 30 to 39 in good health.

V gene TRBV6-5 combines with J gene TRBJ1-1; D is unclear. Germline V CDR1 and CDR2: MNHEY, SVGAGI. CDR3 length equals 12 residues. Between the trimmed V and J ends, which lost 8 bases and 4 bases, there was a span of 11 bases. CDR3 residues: CASRSVGTEAFF. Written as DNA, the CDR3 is TGTGCCAGCCGCTCGGTGGGCACTGAAGCTTTCTTT.

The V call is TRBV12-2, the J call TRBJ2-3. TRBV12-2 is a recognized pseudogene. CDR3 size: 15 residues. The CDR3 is CASRHRDPSTDTQYF. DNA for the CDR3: TGTGCAAGTCGCCACCGGGACCCTAGCACAGATACGCAGTATTTT.